Below, 7 T cell receptor beta chains from the same sample are listed, as sequenced in a study of breast tumors, draining lymph nodes, adjacent tissues. TCRdb itself ran the multiplex PCR reads through MiXCR, one entry per CDR3 protein. The sample lists 150,000 to 200,000 distinct CDR3 sequences; around a third were seen once. The lymph nodes were axillary draining lymph nodes from breast cancer patients. The sample taken for sequencing was axillary lymph node tissue. These receptors all come from a female donor with breast cancer. Some clones in this sample may be carry-over from other donors' samples.

A word on this clonotype: Mismatch with germline at one junction end may stem from a read error. The chain links TRBV7-3 to TRBJ2-3; D may be TRBD1 or TRBD2 (5 bases each). Germline V lookup: CDR1 SGHTA, CDR2 FQGTGA. This CDR3 has 17 amino acids. The chain's CDR3 is CASSLFGTAGRTDPQCF. CDR3 nucleotides: TGTGCCAGCAGCTTATTTGGGACCGCGGGCCGCACAGATCCGCAGTGTTTT.

The CDR3 DNA is TGTGCCAGCAGGAAGGGCAGGGATGGCAATCAGCCCCAGCATTTT. Its translation: CASRKGRDGNQPQHF. The genes are TRBV6-6 and TRBJ1-5; tentatively, D is TRBD1 (5 bases). V dropped 6 bases and J dropped 2 bases, with 14 bases sitting between them. Germline V gives CDR1 MNHNY, CDR2 SVGAGI (reference sequence). CDR3 length: 15 residues.

This chain links TRBV30 with TRBJ1-4, with a possible D match to TRBD1 (5 bases). The CDR3 consists of 13 residues. V dropped 3 bases and J dropped 13 bases, with 18 bases sitting between them. Looked up from germline, CDR1 is GTSNPN and CDR2 is SVGIG (reference sequence). DNA for the CDR3: TGTGCCTGGAGCCACACTGGGGCTGGGGCACTGTTTTTT. Its translation is CAWSHTGAGALFF.

This clonotype was picked up many times. This chain uses TRBV14 with TRBJ1-2; no definite D call. The CDR3 is made up of 16 amino acids. Germline values: CDR1 SGHDN, CDR2 FVKESK. Deletions cut 5 bases from V and 3 bases from J, with 19 bases between. The CDR3 DNA sequence: TGTGCCAGCAGCGAAGCGCGGGGATCAGGAGACTATGGCTACACCTTC. Residues: CASSEARGSGDYGYTF.

J is TRBJ2-7 and V is TRBV20-1, with D tentatively TRBD1 (5 bases). Germline-derived CDR1 and CDR2 are DFQATT and SNEGSKA (reference sequence). Trimming removed 3 bases from V and 2 bases from J, with 20 bases in between. The CDR3 consists of 16 residues. The CDR3 is CSARPEGVASTYEQYF. In DNA, the CDR3 is TGCAGTGCTAGGCCTGAAGGGGTAGCATCTACCTACGAGCAGTACTTC.

This clonotype was counted many times. One end of the junction is discordant with germline, which a read error may explain. This chain joins TRBV7-7 and TRBJ2-1; tentatively, D is TRBD2 (5 bases). CDR1 and CDR2 (germline): SSHAT, FNYEAQ (reference sequence). The CDR3 covers 13 residues. The CDR3 here is CASSLAHSNEQFF. In DNA form, the CDR3 reads TGTGCTAGCAGCTTAGCGCATAGTAATGAGCAGTTCTTC.

This clonotype was recorded at least ten times. The rearrangement uses TRBV7-3 and TRBJ2-2; D remains unclear. Trimming removed 3 bases from V and 4 bases from J, with 9 bases in between. This CDR3 spans 14 amino acids. Germline CDR1 is SGHTA and CDR2 is FQGTGA. CDR3 residues: CASSFDRSTGELFF. CDR3 nucleotides: TGTGCCAGCAGCTTCGACCGAAGCACCGGGGAGCTGTTTTTT. The full variable domain, in which reference TRBV7-3 and TRBJ2-2 provide the parts outside the CDR3, is GAGVSQTPSNKVTEKGKYVELRCDPISGHTALYWYRQSLGQGPEFLIYFQGTGAADDSGLPNDRFFAVRPEGSVSTLKIQRTERGDSAVYLCASSFDRSTGELFFGEGSRLTVL.